This record looks at one T cell receptor beta chain sequence and its context. Its antigen has not been determined. Base qualities are not at hand, and no much larger clone is one base apart. The data are from a study of cytomegalovirus exposure and HLA in healthy donors (dated by TCRdb to the late 2010s). Regarding the research as a whole: In an earlier analysis of 550 to 750 of the donors, around 290 Gb of sequence data and 120 million or so unique TCR beta sequences from about 190 million T cells were reported. An earlier analysis of 587 of the donors used high-throughput TCR beta sequencing to judge whether each TCR beta V gene segment behaved as functional or pseudogenic. Donor age, sex, ethnicity and CMV serostatus were compiled alongside the repertoire data. The T cell repertoires of about 700 subjects were profiled by immunosequencing and related to cytomegalovirus serostatus. Genome-wide SNP genotypes for about 60% of the roughly 670 donors were used in a later genetic analysis, which treated that subset as a discovery cohort. On average, roughly 240,000 unique TCR beta nucleotide sequences were sequenced per donor among 398 genotyped donors of the cohort, with roughly 19% of those sequences being non-productive. Class I and class II HLA loci were covered by the typing at four-digit resolution. Rather than using new phenotypic data, the later analysis identified candidate immune exposures from TCR beta sequences and from how often those sequences occurred across donors. Among the roughly 410 genotyped donors, around 81% belonged to the genetic ancestry cluster associated with self-reported Caucasian donors. Along with the approximately 700-subject first cohort, a separate validation cohort of around 120 different subjects was used. The number of typed donors differed by locus: about 629-640 for A, B, C, DRB1 and DQB1; approximately 520 for DQA1; about 600 for DPA1; and 450 to 480 for DPB1. All discovery cohort repertoires had been generated using a single sequencing platform. Roughly 5 DR-DQ haplotypes were handled as single units for association and clustering, since linkage in the cohort was strong. An early release that covered some 640 HLA-typed donors contained about 300 gigabases of sequencing data and 75 million to 100 million unique TCR sequences. A later analysis re-examined previously published TCR beta repertoires from roughly 720 donors and added high-resolution HLA genotyping to investigate patterns of TCR occurrence. High-throughput TCR immunosequencing, statistical association of individual TCRs with disease status, and machine learning were combined to predict cytomegalovirus infection status. The study aimed to test whether cataloging public T cell receptors could reveal signatures of past pathogen exposure. Overall results and qualifications from the work: A later analysis found that most CMV-associated TCR beta chains appeared HLA-restricted, with HLA associations seemingly driven largely by CMV exposure. Because HLA typing was unavailable for some donors at each locus, only the typed subset was used in association tests. In a later genetic analysis, a missense DCLRE1C variant was associated with V-gene and J-gene trimming of TCR beta chains, and the association was replicated in an independent cohort. Only TCR beta chains were sequenced in this cohort, and the absence of alpha or paired-chain data limited detectable features. Several of the top co-occurrence clusters appeared to be linked to parvovirus B19, influenza, CMV and Epstein-Barr virus, according to a later analysis. Assigning TCR associations to individual alleles was difficult when HLA alleles, especially DR and DQ, strongly co-occurred. A total of 150 to 200 TCR beta chains were listed by the study as associated with cytomegalovirus. In a later analysis, HLA-associated TCR beta chains showed more clonal expansion and lower generation probabilities than non-associated chains that were equally common. A further reported finding was that TCR beta sequences accurately predicted the HLA-A and HLA-B alleles for most subjects in the first cohort. In both the original and validation cohorts, the classifier was reported to diagnose cytomegalovirus status with high specificity and sensitivity. In vitro tests confirmed that a few of the cytomegalovirus-associated TCR beta chains recognize cytomegalovirus antigens. A cluster of highly shared sequence variants was judged likely to be a technical artifact of the sequencing pipeline. The authors suggested that the approach could potentially be generalized to other disease states and immunological phenotypes. Some IMGT-functional V segments, including TRBV6-2 and TRBV6-3, could not be told apart with the 87-base-pair reads, so those segments were excluded. At a false discovery rate of 0.05, a later analysis linked around 15,000 TCR beta sequences to specific HLA alleles. An earlier analysis of around 600 of the donors showed that most TCR beta V segments appeared in productive rearrangements either about 90% or about 30% of the time, which broadly matched IMGT annotations. For the cohort, immune exposure information was limited to CMV serostatus. Because counts were too low, some 17 rarely observed V segments, including chromosome 9 orphons, were left out of the earlier analysis of about 620 of the donors. Sequencing depth was assumed to be roughly uniform across donors in the presence/absence analyses, though that assumption may not hold. A later genetic analysis reported fewer N-insertions in productive TCRs among donors in an Asian-associated ancestry cluster than the 666-donor mean. A later analysis found that TCR association rates varied across HLA loci, with DRB1 alleles showing the most associated TCRs and HLA-C alleles the fewest. Linkage disequilibrium might explain the correlated functional status among segregating V segments, but an unknown experimental factor could not be ruled out. While some public TCRs were present in many individuals, most TCR sequences turned up only very rarely across donors.

The cohort consisted of some 730 healthy bone marrow donors. All cohort members were sampled while nominally healthy, although unrecorded immune exposures were likely present. The donor was CMV seropositive and was included in the group of 300 or so seropositive cohort members. Each donor provided a peripheral blood sample, and peripheral blood mononuclear cells were used for TCR beta sequencing. The Qiagen DNeasy Blood Extraction Kit was used to extract genomic DNA from the blood cell samples. Libraries were made using the immunoSEQ multiplex PCR assay. A mixture of 60 forward primers for TCR Vbeta segments and 13 reverse primers for TCR Jbeta segments was used in the multiplex PCR. The CDR3 region of rearranged TCR beta genes was amplified from genomic DNA with a multiplex PCR assay. Amplified TCR beta libraries were sequenced as 87-base-pair reads on the Illumina HiSeq System. Processing in the source paper ran as follows. A later analysis counted tens of millions of unique TCR beta chains across the 650 to 800 repertoires, and approximately 11 million of these chains were shared by at least two donors. To remove PCR and sequencing errors, raw reads were error-corrected and collapsed into unique sequences using a nearest-neighbor algorithm that merged closely related sequences. CDR3 sequences were aligned to IMGT reference sequences to assign V, D and J gene segments. Each retained sequence needed at least a six-nucleotide match to both a V gene segment and a J gene segment. A rearrangement was called productive if the CDR3 had no stop codons and remained in frame with V and J, and every other rearrangement was called non-productive. Following IMGT convention, CDR3 was defined as the stretch from the second conserved V-encoded cysteine to the conserved J-encoded phenylalanine. The earlier analysis of about 640 of the donors excluded any sequence lacking an unambiguous match to a single V gene segment. An earlier analysis of just under 600 of the donors called V segments functional above 56.7% productive rearrangements and segregating when the between-donor standard deviation exceeded 5%. A statistical classification framework was developed to diagnose cytomegalovirus status using the catalog of TCR beta chain sequences. A later analysis assigned V and J genes by comparing TCR nucleotide sequences with IMGT/GENE-DB human TR gene sequences. The TCRdist pipeline was used in a later analysis to assign CDR3 sequences and most-parsimonious VDJ recombination scenarios. In a later analysis, every TCR beta chain was defined by the combination of its CDR3 amino acid sequence and its V-gene family, and reads without a unique V-gene family were dropped. A later analysis removed roughly 590 highly shared, low-generation-probability nucleotide sequences to deal with suspected cross-contamination and a sequencing artifact. A later analysis calculated a clonal expansion index for each public chain from normalized within-repertoire ranks of inferred template counts. In a later analysis, generation probabilities were computed with a VDJ recombination model fitted to out-of-frame rearrangements, and the resulting probabilities were checked against IGoR. Hypergeometric tests were used in a later analysis to score TCR-TCR, TCR-HLA and TCR-CMV co-occurrence, with a repertoire-size bias correction applied to the TCR pairs. In a later analysis, false discovery rates were estimated by permuting HLA or CMV assignments 20 times. In a later analysis, co-occurring TCRs were grouped using DBSCAN, and TCRdist sequence similarity was added for clustering within HLA-allele-positive subsets. For co-occurrence clustering, repertoires with fewer than 30,000 or more than 120,000 public chains were excluded, along with a handful of repertoires with anomalous nucleotide sharing. TCRdb took over this immuneACCESS table, retaining in-frame rearrangements with V and J assigned. Such tables are incomplete; in checked studies, under half of the missing clones stem from an unresolved V gene, and the remainder is unexplained. The DNA gave D and trimming, while V, J and clone size come from that table. This sample has roughly 100,000 clones in its table, and over 60% of those were observed once. The ten largest clones represent about 22% of the sample.

V and J are trimmed by 8 bases and 3 bases, and the gene matches miss 2 bases of the junction. The cysteine opens and the phenylalanine closes a CDR3 of 12 amino acids. Left in the record is the CDR3 DNA by itself, 36 bases read in frame from the first base. The germline V gene specifies SNHLY as CDR1 and FYNNEI as CDR2. The sequence is built from TRBV2 and TRBJ2-7, and 9 junctional nucleotides match TRBD1. This sequence was found in a woman aged 45-65 years in good health and CMV-seropositive. The sequencing input was PBMCs. The sequenced DNA is TGTGCCAGCTGGGGACAGGGCTACGAGCAGTACTTC. The encoded protein is CASWGQGYEQYF.